This T cell receptor (beta chain) was sequenced in a study of cytomegalovirus exposure and HLA in healthy donors. On the study more broadly: Out of 170 million or so T cells, an earlier analysis found some 110 million unique TCR beta sequences in total. Notes on the study in general: Later analysis identified around 15,000 TCR beta sequences associated with HLA alleles, using a false discovery rate threshold of 0.05. TCR beta sequences reportedly predicted most subjects' HLA-A and HLA-B alleles accurately.

The CDR3 spans 16 residues. V was pared by 9 bases and J by 0 bases, with 18 bases between. CDR1 and CDR2 (germline): SGHDN, FVKESK. PCR primers comprised 60 Vbeta and 13 Jbeta primers. Only in-frame clones appear in the TCRdb table, and some are missing; sequencing was by immunoSEQ multiplex PCR. In the table there are 100,000 or so clones, nearly 80% of which are singletons. Unrecorded immune exposures were likely, despite nominal health at sampling. Turning to this clone: Antigen unknown. Other DNA sequences in this sample translate to the same CDR3.

V usage is TRBV14 and J usage is TRBJ2-1; TRBD2 is a possible D gene (5 bases). The sample consisted of PBMCs. This sequence originates from a man aged 25-45 years in good health and CMV-seronegative. DNA of the CDR3: TGTGCCAGTAGCTCTGACTATCAGAGCTCCTACAATGAGCAGTTCTTC. It yields the protein CASSSDYQSSYNEQFF.